These T cell receptor beta chains were read from a single sample in a study of spatial heterogeneity in lung cancer. TCRdb processed the 5' RACE reads anew with MiXCR; each CDR3 protein has one entry. The repertoire includes tens of thousands of distinct CDR3 sequences, roughly 7.2% of them detected once, and about 30% sits in the top ten. Sequenced here: PBMCs, sampled at surgery. The origin of the receptors is a female donor with early-stage non-small cell lung cancer. Each CDR3 is given with its conserved first and last residue.

j_call v_call cdr3_aa
TRBJ1-5 TRBV12-3/TRBV12-4 CASSLMEDQPQHF
TRBJ2-2 TRBV6-5 CASSRDSYTGELFF
TRBJ2-1 TRBV11-2 CASSLLSGTDEQFF
TRBJ2-3 TRBV10-3 CAISRPGGSVGTDTQYF
TRBJ1-2 TRBV28 CASSYPGGRNYGYTF
TRBJ1-1 TRBV20-1 CSASRGLGLQAFF
TRBJ2-3 TRBV20-1 CSARPLAGGRSSFTDTQYF
TRBJ2-1 TRBV7-7 CASSSSTRGEQFF
TRBJ2-5 TRBV5-1 CASSLDGKETQYF
TRBJ1-5 TRBV16 CASSQIQGPNQPQHF
TRBJ2-1 TRBV4-3 CASSQDVASGSGDEQFF
TRBJ2-7 TRBV20-1 CSALSGEYEQYF
TRBJ1-1 TRBV2 CASSERSRRVEAFF
TRBJ2-7 TRBV2 CASIVGDSSYEQYF
TRBJ2-1 TRBV9 CASSEGLAGALSSYNEQFF
TRBJ2-1 TRBV7-2 CASSPPRAGNGYNEQFF
TRBJ2-7 TRBV12-3/TRBV12-4 CASSFLDRSYEQYF
TRBJ1-4 TRBV12-3/TRBV12-4 CASNEGVGKLFF
TRBJ1-4 TRBV12-3/TRBV12-4 CASSSSLNRAYNEKLFF
TRBJ1-2 TRBV2 CASSVGSNYGYTF
TRBJ2-3 TRBV4-2 CASRGGADTQYF
TRBJ2-5 TRBV5-1 CASSPLGADQETQYF
TRBJ2-1 TRBV5-1 CASGSGGHSSYNEQFF
TRBJ1-1 TRBV5-1 CASSLGQSGTEAFF
TRBJ2-2 TRBV30 CACPESGISPGELFF
TRBJ1-2 TRBV7-8 CASSDSRDRRLYGYTF
TRBJ2-7 TRBV29-1 CSVGSGEDGEQYF
TRBJ2-1 TRBV2 CASKSGLPSGEQFF
TRBJ2-1 TRBV5-1 CASSLVAGGEREQFF
TRBJ1-2 TRBV7-2 CASSLVGTGDNYGYTF
TRBJ1-2 TRBV18 CASSPTGGEYGYTF
TRBJ1-2 TRBV5-6 CASSLVGGIYGYTF
TRBJ1-6 TRBV5-1 CASTISGTANSPLHF
TRBJ1-1 TRBV10-1 CATFQDSPNTEAFF
TRBJ2-5 TRBV27 CASALRPWTGDQETQYF
TRBJ1-1 TRBV5-5 CASSPLPGGTEAFF
TRBJ2-2 TRBV4-1 CASSRLTRTGELFF
TRBJ1-6 TRBV9 CASSVGDGAQSPLHF
TRBJ2-7 TRBV5-1 CASSSPDVTYEQYF
TRBJ2-5 TRBV27 CASSLAAQETQYF
TRBJ1-1 TRBV7-9 CASSLSGSNTEAFF
TRBJ2-5 TRBV11-1 CASSHSGGAEETQYF
TRBJ1-6 TRBV30 CAWSTRESPLHF
TRBJ2-5 TRBV6-5 CASSYRLAEETQYF
TRBJ1-5 TRBV6-1 CASSQNNQPQHF
TRBJ2-2 TRBV6-1 CASSEASSPNTGELFF
TRBJ1-1 TRBV7-9 CASSQAQGTEAFF
TRBJ2-5 TRBV12-3/TRBV12-4 CASSRRTGEETQYF
TRBJ1-4 TRBV20-1 CSALQGPNEKLFF